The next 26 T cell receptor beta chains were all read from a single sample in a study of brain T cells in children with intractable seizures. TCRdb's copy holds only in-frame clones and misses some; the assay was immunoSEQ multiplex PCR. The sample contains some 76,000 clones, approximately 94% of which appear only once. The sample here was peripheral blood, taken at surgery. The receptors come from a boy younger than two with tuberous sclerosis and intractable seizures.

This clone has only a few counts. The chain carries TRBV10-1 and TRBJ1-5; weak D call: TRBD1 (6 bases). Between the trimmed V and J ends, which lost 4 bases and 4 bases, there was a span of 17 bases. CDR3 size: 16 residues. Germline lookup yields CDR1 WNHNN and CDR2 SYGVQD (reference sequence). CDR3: CASSGWDIFGNQPQHF. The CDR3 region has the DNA TGCGCCAGCAGTGGGTGGGACATCTTTGGGAATCAGCCCCAGCATTTT.

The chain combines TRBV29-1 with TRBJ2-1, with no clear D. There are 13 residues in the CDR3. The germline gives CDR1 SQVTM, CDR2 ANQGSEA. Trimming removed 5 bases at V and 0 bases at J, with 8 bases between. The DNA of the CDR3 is TGCAGCGTTTACTGGAGCTCCTACAATGAGCAGTTCTTC. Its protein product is CSVYWSSYNEQFF.

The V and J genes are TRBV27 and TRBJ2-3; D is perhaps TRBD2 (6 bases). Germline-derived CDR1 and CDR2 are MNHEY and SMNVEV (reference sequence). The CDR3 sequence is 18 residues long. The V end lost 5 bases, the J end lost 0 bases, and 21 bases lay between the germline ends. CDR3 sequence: CASSRRAWVASSTDTQYF. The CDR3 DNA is TGTGCCAGCAGTAGGAGGGCCTGGGTGGCCAGTAGCACAGATACGCAGTATTTT.

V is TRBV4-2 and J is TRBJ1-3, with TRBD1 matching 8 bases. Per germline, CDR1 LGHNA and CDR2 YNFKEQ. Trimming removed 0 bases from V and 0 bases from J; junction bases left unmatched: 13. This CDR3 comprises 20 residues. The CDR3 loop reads CASSQDHATGVGGSGNTIYF. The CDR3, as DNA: TGTGCCAGCAGCCAAGATCACGCGACAGGGGTCGGGGGCTCTGGAAACACCATATATTTT.

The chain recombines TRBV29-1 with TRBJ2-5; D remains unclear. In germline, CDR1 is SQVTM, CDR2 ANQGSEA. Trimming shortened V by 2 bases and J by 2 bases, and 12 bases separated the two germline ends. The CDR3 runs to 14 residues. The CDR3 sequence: CSVEPSDSQETQYF. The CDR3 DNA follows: TGCAGCGTTGAACCCTCAGATTCTCAAGAGACCCAGTACTTC. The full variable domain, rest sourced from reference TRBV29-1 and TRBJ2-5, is SAVISQKPSRDICQRGTSLTIQCQVDSQVTMMFWYRQQPGQSLTLIATANQGSEATYESGFVIDKFPISRPNLTFSTLTVSNMSPEDSSIYLCSVEPSDSQETQYFGPGTRLLVL.

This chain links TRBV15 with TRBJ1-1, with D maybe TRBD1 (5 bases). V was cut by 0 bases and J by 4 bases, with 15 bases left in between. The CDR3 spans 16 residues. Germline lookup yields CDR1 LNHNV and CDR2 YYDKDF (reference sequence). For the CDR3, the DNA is TGTGCCACCAGCAGAGATTACGACAGAACTTCCACTGAAGCTTTCTTT. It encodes CATSRDYDRTSTEAFF.

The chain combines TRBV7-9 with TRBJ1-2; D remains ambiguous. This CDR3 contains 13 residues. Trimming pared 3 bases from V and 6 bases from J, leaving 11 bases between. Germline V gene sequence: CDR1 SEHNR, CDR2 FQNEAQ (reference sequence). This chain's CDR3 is CASSFAAIHGYTF. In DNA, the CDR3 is TGTGCCAGCAGCTTCGCGGCCATTCATGGCTACACCTTC. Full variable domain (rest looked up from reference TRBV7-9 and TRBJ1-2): DTGVSQNPRHKITKRGQNVTFRCDPISEHNRLYWYRQTLGQGPEFLTYFQNEAQLEKSRLLSDRFSAERPKGSFSTLEIQRTEQGDSAMYLCASSFAAIHGYTFGSGTRLTVV.

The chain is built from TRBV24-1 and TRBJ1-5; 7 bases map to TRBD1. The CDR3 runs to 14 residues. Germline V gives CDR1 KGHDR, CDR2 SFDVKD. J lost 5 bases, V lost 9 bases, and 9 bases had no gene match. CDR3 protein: CATSQGTAHQPQHF. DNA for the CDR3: TGTGCCACCTCCCAGGGGACAGCACATCAGCCCCAGCATTTT.

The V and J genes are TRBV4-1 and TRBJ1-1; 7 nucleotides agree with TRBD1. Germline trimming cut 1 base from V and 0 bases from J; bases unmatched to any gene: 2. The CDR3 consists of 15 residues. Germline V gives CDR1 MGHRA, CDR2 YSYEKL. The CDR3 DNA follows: TGCGCCAGCAGCCAAGTGGGACAGATGAACACTGAAGCTTTCTTT. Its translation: CASSQVGQMNTEAFF.

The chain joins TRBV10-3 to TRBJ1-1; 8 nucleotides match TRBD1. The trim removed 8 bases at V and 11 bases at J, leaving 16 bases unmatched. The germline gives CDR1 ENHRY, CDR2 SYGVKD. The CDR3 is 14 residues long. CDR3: CAIRGAGGELRAFF. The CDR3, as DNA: TGTGCCATCCGCGGGGCAGGGGGCGAATTGAGGGCTTTCTTT.

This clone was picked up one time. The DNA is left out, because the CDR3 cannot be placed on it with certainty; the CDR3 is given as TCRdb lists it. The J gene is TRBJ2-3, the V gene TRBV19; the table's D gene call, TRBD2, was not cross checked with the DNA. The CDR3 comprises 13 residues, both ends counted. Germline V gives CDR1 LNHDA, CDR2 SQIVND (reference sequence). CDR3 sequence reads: CASSSGSADTQYF.

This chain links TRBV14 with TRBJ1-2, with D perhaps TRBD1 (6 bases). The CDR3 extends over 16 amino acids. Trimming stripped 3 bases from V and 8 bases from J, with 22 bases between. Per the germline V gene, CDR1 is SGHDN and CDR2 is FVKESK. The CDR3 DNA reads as TGTGCCAGCAGCCACCACCCTGACAGGCCCGTGGAAGGCTACACCTTC. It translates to CASSHHPDRPVEGYTF.

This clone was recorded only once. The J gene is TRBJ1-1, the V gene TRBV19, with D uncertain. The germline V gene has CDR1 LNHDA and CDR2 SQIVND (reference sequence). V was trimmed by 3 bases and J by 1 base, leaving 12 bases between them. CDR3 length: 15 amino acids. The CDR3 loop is CASSIRAPTNTEAFF. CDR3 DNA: TGTGCCAGTAGTATTAGGGCACCTACGAACACTGAAGCTTTCTTT.

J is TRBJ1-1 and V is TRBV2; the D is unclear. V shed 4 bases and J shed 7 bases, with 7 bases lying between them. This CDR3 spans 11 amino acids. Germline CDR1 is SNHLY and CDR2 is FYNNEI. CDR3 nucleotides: TGTGCCAGCAGTGTAACAGTTGAAGCTTTCTTT. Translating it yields CASSVTVEAFF. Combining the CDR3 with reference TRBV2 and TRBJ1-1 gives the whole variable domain EPEVTQTPSHQVTQMGQEVILRCVPISNHLYFYWYRQILGQKVEFLVSFYNNEISEKSEIFDDQFSVERPDGSNFTLKIRSTKLEDSAMYFCASSVTVEAFFGQGTRLTVV.

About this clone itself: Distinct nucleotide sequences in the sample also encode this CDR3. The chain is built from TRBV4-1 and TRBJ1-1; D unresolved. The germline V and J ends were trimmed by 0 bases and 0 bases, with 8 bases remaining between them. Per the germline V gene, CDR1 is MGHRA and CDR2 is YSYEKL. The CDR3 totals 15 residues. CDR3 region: CASSQDPSLNTEAFF. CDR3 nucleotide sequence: TGCGCCAGCAGCCAAGATCCGTCTTTGAACACTGAAGCTTTCTTT.

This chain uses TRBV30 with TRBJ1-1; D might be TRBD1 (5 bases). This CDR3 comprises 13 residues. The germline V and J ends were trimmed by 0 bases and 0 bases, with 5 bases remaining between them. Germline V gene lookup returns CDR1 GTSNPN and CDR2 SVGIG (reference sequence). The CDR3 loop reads CAWSVQVNTEAFF. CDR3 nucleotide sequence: TGTGCCTGGAGTGTACAGGTGAACACTGAAGCTTTCTTT.

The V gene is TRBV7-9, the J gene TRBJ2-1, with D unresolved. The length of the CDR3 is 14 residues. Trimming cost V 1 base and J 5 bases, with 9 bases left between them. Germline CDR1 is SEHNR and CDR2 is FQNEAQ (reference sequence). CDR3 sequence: CASSLGVEDNEQFF. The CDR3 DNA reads TGTGCCAGCAGCTTAGGGGTCGAGGACAATGAGCAGTTCTTC.

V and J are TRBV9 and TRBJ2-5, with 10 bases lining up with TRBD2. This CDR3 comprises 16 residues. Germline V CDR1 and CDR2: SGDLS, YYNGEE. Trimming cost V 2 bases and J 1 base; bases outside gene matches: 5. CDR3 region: CASSVSLAGSQETQYF. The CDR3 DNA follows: TGTGCCAGCAGCGTTTCACTAGCGGGATCCCAAGAGACCCAGTACTTC.

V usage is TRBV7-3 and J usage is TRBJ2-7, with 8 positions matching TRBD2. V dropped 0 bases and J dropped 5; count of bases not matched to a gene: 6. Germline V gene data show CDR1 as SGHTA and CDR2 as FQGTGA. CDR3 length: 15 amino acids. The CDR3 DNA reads TGTGCCAGCAGCTTAACGTTGGGACTAGAAGACGAGCAGTACTTC. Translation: CASSLTLGLEDEQYF.

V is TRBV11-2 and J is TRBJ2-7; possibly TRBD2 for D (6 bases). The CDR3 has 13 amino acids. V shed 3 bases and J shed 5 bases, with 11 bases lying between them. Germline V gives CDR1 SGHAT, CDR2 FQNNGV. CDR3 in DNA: TGTGCCAGCAGCTTGGAGCGGGTGGACGAGCAGTACTTC. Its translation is CASSLERVDEQYF.

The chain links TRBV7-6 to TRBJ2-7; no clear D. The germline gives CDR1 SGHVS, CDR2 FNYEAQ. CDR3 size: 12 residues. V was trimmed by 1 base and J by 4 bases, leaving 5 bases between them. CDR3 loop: CASSLGAYEQYF. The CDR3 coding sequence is TGTGCCAGCAGCTTAGGGGCGTACGAGCAGTACTTC.

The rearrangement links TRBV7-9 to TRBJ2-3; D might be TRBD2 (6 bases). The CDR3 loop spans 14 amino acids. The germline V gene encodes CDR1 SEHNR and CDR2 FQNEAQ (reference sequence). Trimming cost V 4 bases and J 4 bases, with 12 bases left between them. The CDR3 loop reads CASSYPASADTQYF. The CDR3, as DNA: TGTGCCAGCAGCTACCCCGCTAGCGCAGATACGCAGTATTTT. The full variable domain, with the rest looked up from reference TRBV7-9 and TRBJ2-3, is DTGVSQNPRHKITKRGQNVTFRCDPISEHNRLYWYRQTLGQGPEFLTYFQNEAQLEKSRLLSDRFSAERPKGSFSTLEIQRTEQGDSAMYLCASSYPASADTQYFGPGTRLTVL.

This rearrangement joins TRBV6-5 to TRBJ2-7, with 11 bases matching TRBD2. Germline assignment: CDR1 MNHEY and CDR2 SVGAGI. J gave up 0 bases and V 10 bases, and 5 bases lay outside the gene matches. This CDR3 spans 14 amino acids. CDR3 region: CATQGLAGSYEQYF. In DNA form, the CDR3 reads TGTGCCACCCAAGGACTAGCGGGCTCCTACGAGCAGTACTTC.

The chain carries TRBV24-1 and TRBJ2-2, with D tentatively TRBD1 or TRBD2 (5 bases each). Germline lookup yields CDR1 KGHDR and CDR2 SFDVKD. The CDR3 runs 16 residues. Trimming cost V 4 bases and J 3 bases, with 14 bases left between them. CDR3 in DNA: TGTGCCACCAGTGACCCCGGGACCACTTACACCGGGGAGCTGTTTTTT. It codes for CATSDPGTTYTGELFF.

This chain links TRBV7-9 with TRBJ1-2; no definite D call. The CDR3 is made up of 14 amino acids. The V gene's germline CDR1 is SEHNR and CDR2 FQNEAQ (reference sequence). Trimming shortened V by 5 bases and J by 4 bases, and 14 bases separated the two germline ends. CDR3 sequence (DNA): TGTGCCAGCAGCCCGACGGTCCTCTCCTATGGCTACACCTTC. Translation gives CASSPTVLSYGYTF. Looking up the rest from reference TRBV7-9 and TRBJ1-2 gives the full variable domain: DTGVSQNPRHKITKRGQNVTFRCDPISEHNRLYWYRQTLGQGPEFLTYFQNEAQLEKSRLLSDRFSAERPKGSFSTLEIQRTEQGDSAMYLCASSPTVLSYGYTFGSGTRLTVV.

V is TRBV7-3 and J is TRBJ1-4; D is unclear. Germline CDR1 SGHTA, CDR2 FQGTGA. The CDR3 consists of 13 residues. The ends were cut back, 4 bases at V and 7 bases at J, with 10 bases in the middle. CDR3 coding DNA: TGTGCCAGCAGCTCCTCGCGGGGTGAAAAACTGTTTTTT. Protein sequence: CASSSSRGEKLFF.